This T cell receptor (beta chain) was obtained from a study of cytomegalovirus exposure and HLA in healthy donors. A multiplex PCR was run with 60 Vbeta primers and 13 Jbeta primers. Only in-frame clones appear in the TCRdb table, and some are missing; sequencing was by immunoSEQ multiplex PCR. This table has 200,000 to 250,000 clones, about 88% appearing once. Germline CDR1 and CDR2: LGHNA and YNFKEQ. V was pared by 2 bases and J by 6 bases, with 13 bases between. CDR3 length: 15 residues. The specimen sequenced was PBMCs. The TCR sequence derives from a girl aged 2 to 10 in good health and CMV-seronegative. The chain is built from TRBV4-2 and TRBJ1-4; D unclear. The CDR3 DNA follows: TGTGCCAGCAGCCAACGTCAAAGGGAGGATGAAAAACTGTTTTTT. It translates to CASSQRQREDEKLFF.